This T cell receptor (beta chain) came from a study of blood T cell repertoires in COVID-19. Overall study: The analysed material was cDNA or gDNA that came from T cells, B-cell-depleted T cells, or PBMCs.

Authors' data handling: Estimated nucleated cell counts came from reference gene primer amplification. Only in-frame clones appear in the TCRdb table, and some are missing; sequencing was by immunoSEQ multiplex PCR. V, J and clone size derive from that table, while D and trimming were established from the DNA sequence. This repertoire shows 100,000 to 150,000 clones, about 80% found once; its top ten account for about 15%. The sequenced material came from peripheral blood. The clonotype was recovered from a woman between 50 and 59 years old with acute or convalescent COVID-19.

CDR3 protein: CASSLVQGGYNEQFF. CDR3 nucleotides: TGTGCCAGCAGCTTGGTTCAGGGGGGCTACAATGAGCAGTTCTTC. This chain links TRBV5-4 with TRBJ2-1; a possible D gene is TRBD1 (7 bases). CDR3 length equals 15 residues. V was shortened by 0 bases and J by 3 bases, with 10 bases between the two germline ends. From germline, CDR1 is SGHNT and CDR2 YYREEE (reference sequence).